The TCR beta chain under discussion was sequenced for a study of blood T cells in healthy people across ages. It was with a sample-barcoded 5' primer and a J-beta primer mix that a second PCR of roughly 7 to 12 cycles was run. Every sample gave at least 2.5 million paired-end reads containing CDR3. TCRdb fed the 5' RACE reads into MiXCR, producing one record per CDR3 protein. The sample lists about 640,000 distinct CDR3 sequences; roughly 58% were seen once. This receptor was taken from a man aged 55-75 years in good health. Sequencing was done on a sample of blood.

CDR3 sequence reads: CASSPVVGGQETQYF. DNA for the CDR3: TGTGCCAGCAGCCCCGTCGTAGGGGGCCAAGAGACCCAGTACTTC. This chain uses TRBV5-4 with TRBJ2-5; weak D call: TRBD1 (6 bases). The CDR3 totals 15 residues. Germline CDR1 reads SGHNT; CDR2 reads YYREEE (reference sequence). Trimming stripped 4 bases from V and 1 base from J, with 14 bases between.